This paragraph reports one T cell receptor beta chain. Antigen unknown. This entry is derived from a study of T cell responses to AZD1222 COVID-19 vaccine. The CDR3 contains 14 residues. Germline V CDR1 and CDR2: SGHNT, YENEEA. The V end was cut by 2 bases, the J end by 4 bases, with 11 bases between. Points from the study as a whole: Nearly half of spike-specific TCRs reportedly target variant regions that are unmutated in the B.1.351 and B.1.1.7 variants. Spike-spanning, vaccine-associated CD4 TCRs were dominant at 160-218 and 743-854. Most donors were white British and more were female, and clonal diversity was possibly underestimated.

Profiling relied on immunoSEQ multiplex PCR, and the TCRdb table lists in-frame clones only, not all of them. The sample has around 130,000 clones; approximately 88% are singletons. V usage is TRBV11-3 and J usage is TRBJ1-1; D is unresolved. This receptor was taken from an adult in good health. The material was peripheral blood, obtained on day 0 of MenACWY control vaccination. The CDR3 loop is CASSLYSEGTEAFF. The DNA of the CDR3 is TGTGCCAGCAGCTTATACTCGGAAGGCACTGAAGCTTTCTTT.